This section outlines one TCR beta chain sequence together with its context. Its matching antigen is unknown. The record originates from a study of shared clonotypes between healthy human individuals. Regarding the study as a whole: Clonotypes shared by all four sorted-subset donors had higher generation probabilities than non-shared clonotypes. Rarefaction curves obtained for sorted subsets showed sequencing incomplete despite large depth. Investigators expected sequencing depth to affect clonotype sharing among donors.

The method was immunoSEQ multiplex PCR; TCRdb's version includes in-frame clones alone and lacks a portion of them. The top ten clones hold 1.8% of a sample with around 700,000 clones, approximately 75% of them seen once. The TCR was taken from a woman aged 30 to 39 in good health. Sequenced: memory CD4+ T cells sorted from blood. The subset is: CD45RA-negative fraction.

The CDR3 region is CASSLDRQREAFF. As DNA, the CDR3 is TGTGCCAGCAGCTTAGATAGACAGAGAGAAGCTTTCTTT. This rearrangement joins TRBV11-2 to TRBJ1-1; tentatively, D is TRBD1 (5 bases). Per germline, CDR1 SGHAT and CDR2 FQNNGV. Trimming pared 0 bases from V and 8 bases from J, leaving 10 bases between. The CDR3 has 13 residues.